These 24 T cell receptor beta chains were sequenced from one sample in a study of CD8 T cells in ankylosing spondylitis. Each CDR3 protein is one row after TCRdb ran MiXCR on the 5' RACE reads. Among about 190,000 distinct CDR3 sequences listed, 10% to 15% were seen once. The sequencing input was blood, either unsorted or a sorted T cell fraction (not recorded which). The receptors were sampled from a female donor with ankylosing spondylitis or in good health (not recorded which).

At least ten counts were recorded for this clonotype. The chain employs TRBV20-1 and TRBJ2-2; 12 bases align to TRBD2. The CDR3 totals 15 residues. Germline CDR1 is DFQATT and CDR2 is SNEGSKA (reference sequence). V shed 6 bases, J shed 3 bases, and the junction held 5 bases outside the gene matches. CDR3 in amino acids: CSAKRTSGDTGELFF. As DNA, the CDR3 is TGCAGTGCAAAGAGGACTAGCGGGGACACCGGGGAGCTGTTTTTT.

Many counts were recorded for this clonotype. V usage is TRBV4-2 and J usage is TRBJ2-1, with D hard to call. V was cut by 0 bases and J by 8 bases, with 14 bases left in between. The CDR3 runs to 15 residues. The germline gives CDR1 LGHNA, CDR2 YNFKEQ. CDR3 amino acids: CASSQDRREGDEQFF. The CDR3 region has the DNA TGTGCCAGCAGCCAAGACCGAAGAGAAGGAGATGAGCAGTTCTTC.

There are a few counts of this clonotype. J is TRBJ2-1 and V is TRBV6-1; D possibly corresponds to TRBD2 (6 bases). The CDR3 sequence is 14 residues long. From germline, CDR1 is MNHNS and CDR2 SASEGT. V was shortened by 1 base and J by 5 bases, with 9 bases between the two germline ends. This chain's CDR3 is CASSEVGGNNEQFF. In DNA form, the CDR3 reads TGTGCCAGCAGTGAAGTCGGGGGAAACAATGAGCAGTTCTTC.

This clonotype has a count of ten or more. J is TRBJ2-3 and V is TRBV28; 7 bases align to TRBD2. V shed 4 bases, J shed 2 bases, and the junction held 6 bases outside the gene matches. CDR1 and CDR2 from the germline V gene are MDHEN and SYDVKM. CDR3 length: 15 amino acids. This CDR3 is CASSSAGADTDTQYF. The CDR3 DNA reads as TGTGCCAGCAGTTCCGCGGGAGCTGACACAGATACGCAGTATTTT.

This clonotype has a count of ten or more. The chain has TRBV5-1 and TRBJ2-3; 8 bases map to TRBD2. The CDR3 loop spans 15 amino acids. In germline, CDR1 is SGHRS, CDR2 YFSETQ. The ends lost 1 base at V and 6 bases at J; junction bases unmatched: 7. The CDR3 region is CASSLQGTRVDTQYF. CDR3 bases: TGCGCCAGCAGCTTGCAAGGGACTAGGGTGGATACGCAGTATTTT.

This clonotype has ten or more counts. As DNA, the CDR3 is TGTGCCAGCGCGCCGGCCTGGGGGGTGGATACTGAAGCTTTCTTT. It is translated as CASAPAWGVDTEAFF. The chain carries TRBV6-2 or TRBV6-3 and TRBJ1-1, with D maybe TRBD1 (5 bases). CDR1 MNHEY and CDR2 SVGEGT come from the germline V gene. The CDR3 extends over 15 amino acids. With 8 bases removed from V and 5 bases from J, the gap between germline ends came to 21 bases.

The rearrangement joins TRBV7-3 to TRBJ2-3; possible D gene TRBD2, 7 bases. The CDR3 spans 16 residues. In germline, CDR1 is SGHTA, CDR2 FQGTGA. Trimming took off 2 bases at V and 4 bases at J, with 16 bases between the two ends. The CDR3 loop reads CASSLWAGASPDTQYF. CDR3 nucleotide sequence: TGTGCCAGCAGCTTATGGGCGGGGGCATCTCCAGATACGCAGTATTTT.

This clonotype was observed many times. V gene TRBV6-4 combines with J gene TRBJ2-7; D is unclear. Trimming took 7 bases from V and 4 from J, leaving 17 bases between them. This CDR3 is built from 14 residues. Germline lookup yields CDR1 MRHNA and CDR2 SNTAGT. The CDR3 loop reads CASIRKEHLYEQYF. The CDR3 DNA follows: TGTGCCAGCATACGAAAAGAACACTTATACGAGCAGTACTTC.

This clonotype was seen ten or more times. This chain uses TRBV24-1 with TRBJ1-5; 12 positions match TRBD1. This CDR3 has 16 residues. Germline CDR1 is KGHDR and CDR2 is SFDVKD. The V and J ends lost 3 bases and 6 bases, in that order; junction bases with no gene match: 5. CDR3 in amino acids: CATSDTGTGGVQPQHF. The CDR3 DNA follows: TGTGCCACCAGTGATACCGGGACAGGGGGCGTTCAGCCCCAGCATTTT.

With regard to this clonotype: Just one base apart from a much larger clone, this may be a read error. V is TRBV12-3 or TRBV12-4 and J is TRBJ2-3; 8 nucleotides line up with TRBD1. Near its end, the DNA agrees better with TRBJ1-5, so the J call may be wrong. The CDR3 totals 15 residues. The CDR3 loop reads CASSRRQGIPDTQHF. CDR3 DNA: TGTGCCAGCAGTCGCCGACAGGGGATACCAGATACGCAGCATTTT.

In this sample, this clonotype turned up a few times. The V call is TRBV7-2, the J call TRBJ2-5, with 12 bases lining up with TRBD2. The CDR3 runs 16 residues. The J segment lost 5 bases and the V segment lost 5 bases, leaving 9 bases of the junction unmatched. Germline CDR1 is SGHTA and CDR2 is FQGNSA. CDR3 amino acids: CASSLGLAGNLETQYF. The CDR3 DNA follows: TGTGCCAGCAGCCTTGGACTAGCGGGAAATTTGGAGACCCAGTACTTC.

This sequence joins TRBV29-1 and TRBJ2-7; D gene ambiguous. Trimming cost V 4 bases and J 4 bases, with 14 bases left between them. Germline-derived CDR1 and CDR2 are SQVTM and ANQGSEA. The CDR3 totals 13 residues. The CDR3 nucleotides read TGCAGCGTTGTTTTTAGCAGCCCTTACGAGCAGTACTTC. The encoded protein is CSVVFSSPYEQYF.

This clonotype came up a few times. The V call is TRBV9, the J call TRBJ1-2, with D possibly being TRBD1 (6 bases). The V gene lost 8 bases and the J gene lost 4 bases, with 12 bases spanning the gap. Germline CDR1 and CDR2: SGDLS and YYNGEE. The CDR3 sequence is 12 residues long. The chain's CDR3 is CASRGLSYGYTF. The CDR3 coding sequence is TGTGCCAGTCGGGGGCTAAGCTATGGCTACACCTTC.

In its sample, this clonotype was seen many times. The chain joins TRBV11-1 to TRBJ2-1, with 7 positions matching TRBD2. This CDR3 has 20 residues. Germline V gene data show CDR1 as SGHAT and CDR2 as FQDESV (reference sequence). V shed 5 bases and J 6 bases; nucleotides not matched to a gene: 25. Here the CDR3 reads CASSPKVTSATILVRNEQFF. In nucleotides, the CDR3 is TGTGCCAGCAGCCCAAAGGTTACTAGCGCGACAATACTAGTACGCAATGAGCAGTTCTTC.

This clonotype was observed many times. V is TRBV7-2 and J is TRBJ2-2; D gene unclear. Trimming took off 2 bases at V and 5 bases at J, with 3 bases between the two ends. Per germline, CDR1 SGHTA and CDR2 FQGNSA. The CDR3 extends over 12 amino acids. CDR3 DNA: TGTGCCAGCAGCTTACAGACCGGGGAGCTGTTTTTT. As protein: CASSLQTGELFF.

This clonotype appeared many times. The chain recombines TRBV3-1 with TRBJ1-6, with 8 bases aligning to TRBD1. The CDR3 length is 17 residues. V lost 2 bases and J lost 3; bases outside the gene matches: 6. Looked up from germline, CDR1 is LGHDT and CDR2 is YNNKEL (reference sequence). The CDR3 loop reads CASSQQRTGRYNSPLHF. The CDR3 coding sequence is TGTGCCAGCAGCCAACAGAGGACAGGGCGCTATAATTCACCCCTCCACTTT.

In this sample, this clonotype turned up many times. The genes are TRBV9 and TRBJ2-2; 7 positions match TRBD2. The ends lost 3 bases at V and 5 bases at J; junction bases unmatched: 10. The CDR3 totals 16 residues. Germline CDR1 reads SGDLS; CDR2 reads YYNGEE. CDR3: CASSAQGRAGTGELFF. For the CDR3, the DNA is TGTGCCAGCAGCGCCCAAGGGAGGGCCGGGACCGGGGAGCTGTTTTTT.

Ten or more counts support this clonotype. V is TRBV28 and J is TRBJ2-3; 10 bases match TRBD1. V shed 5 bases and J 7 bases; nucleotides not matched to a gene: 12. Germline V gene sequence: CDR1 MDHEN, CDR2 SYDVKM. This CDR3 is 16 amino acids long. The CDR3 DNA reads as TGTGCCAGCAGTCTTTTGACAGGGGGCTCGGTAAATACGCAGTATTTT. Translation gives CASSLLTGGSVNTQYF.

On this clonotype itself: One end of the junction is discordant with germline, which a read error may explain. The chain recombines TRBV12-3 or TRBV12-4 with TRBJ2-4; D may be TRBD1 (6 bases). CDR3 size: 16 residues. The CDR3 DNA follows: TGTGCCAGCTGTTTTAGGGGGAGTCTGGACAAAAACATTCAGTACTTC. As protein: CASCFRGSLDKNIQYF.

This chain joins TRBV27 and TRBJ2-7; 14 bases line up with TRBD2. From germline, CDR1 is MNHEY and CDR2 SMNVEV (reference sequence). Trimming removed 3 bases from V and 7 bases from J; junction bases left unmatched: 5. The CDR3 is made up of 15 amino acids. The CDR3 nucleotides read TGTGCCAGCAGTTTGGTGGGACTAGCGGGAGAGGAGCAGTACTTC. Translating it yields CASSLVGLAGEEQYF.

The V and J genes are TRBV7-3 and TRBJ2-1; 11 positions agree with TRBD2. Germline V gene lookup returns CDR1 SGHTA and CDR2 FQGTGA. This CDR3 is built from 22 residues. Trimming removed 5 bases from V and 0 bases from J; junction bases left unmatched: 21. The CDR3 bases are TGTGCCAGCAGCCTCCGGACAGCCCCGGGACTAGCGGCCCCGAGCTCCTACAATGAGCAGTTCTTC. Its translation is CASSLRTAPGLAAPSSYNEQFF.

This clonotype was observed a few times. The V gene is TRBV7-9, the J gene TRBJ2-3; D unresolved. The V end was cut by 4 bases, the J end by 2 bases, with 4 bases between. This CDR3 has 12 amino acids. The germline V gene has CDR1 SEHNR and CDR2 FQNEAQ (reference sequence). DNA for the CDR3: TGTGCCAGCAGCTGGCCCACAGATACGCAGTATTTT. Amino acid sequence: CASSWPTDTQYF. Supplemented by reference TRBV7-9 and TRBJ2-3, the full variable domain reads DTGVSQNPRHKITKRGQNVTFRCDPISEHNRLYWYRQTLGQGPEFLTYFQNEAQLEKSRLLSDRFSAERPKGSFSTLEIQRTEQGDSAMYLCASSWPTDTQYFGPGTRLTVL.

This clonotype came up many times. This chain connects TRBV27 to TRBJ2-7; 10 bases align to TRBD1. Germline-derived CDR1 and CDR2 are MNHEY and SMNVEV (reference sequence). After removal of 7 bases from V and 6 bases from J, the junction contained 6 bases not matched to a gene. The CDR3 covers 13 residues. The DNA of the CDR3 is TGTGCCAGCAAGACAGGGGGCGCGTCCGAGCAGTACTTC. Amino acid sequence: CASKTGGASEQYF.

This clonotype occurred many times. In DNA, the CDR3 is TGTGCCAGCAGTATTAGCGGGGGGGATTACAATGAGCAGTTCTTC. As protein: CASSISGGDYNEQFF. V is TRBV28 and J is TRBJ2-1; 11 positions agree with TRBD2. Trimming took 5 bases from V and 4 from J; bases not matched to a gene: 4. This CDR3 has 15 amino acids. Germline CDR1 is MDHEN and CDR2 is SYDVKM.